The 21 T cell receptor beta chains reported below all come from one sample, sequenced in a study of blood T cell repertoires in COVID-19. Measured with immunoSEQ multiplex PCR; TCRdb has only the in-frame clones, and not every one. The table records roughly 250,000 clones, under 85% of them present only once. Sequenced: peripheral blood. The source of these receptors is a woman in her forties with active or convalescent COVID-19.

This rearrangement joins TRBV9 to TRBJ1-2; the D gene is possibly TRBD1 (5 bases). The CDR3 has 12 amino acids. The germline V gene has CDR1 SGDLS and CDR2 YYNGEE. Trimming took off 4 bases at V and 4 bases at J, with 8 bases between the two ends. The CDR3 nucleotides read TGTGCCAGCAGCCGGGACTTCTATGGCTACACCTTC. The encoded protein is CASSRDFYGYTF.

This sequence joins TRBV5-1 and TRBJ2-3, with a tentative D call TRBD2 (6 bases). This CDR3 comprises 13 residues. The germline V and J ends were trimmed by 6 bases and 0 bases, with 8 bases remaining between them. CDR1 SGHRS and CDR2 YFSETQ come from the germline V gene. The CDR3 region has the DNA TGCGCCAGCATGGAGGGGAGCACAGATACGCAGTATTTT. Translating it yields CASMEGSTDTQYF.

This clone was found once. The CDR3 DNA follows: TGTGCCAGCAGCATATCCGGGACAGGATTTGGGGCCAACGTCCTGACTTTC. Translating it yields CASSISGTGFGANVLTF. The J gene is TRBJ2-6, the V gene TRBV9; 8 bases agree with TRBD1. The germline V gene encodes CDR1 SGDLS and CDR2 YYNGEE. The CDR3 is made up of 17 amino acids. Unmatched junction bases numbered 9, after V lost 4 bases and J lost 3 bases.

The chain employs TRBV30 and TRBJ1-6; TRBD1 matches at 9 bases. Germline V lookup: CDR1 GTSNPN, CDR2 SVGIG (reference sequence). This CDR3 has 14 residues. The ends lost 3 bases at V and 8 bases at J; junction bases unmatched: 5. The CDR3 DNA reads TGTGCCTGGAGCGAGACAGGGGGAGATTCACCCCTCCACTTT. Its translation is CAWSETGGDSPLHF.

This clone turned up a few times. For the CDR3, the DNA is TGCGCCAGCAGCACTCGACTAGCGGGGGGTGAAGGCAATGAGCAGTTCTTC. The encoded protein is CASSTRLAGGEGNEQFF. This chain connects TRBV5-1 to TRBJ2-1; TRBD2 agrees at 13 bases. The CDR3 has 17 residues. CDR1 is SGHRS and CDR2 is YFSETQ in the germline V gene. The V segment lost 4 bases and the J segment 6 bases; nucleotides outside the gene matches: 10.

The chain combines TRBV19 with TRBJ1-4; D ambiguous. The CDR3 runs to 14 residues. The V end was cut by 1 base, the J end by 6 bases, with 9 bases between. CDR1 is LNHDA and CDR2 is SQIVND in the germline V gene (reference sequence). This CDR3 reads CASSIAGNYEKLFF. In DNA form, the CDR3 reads TGTGCCAGTAGTATAGCCGGGAACTATGAAAAACTGTTTTTT.

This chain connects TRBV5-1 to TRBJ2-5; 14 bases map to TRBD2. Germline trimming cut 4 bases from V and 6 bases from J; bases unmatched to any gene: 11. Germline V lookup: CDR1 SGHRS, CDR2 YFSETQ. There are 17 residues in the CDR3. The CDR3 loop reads CASSLTSGGALGKTQYF. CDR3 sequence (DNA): TGCGCCAGCAGCCTGACTAGCGGGGGGGCCTTAGGAAAGACCCAGTACTTC.

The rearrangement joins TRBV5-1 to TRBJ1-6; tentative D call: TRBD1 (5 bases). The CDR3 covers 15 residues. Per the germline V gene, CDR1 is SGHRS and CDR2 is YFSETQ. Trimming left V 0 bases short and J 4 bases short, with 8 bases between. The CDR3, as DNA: TGCGCCAGCAGCTTGGGGCAGGGTTATAATTCACCCCTCCACTTT. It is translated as CASSLGQGYNSPLHF.

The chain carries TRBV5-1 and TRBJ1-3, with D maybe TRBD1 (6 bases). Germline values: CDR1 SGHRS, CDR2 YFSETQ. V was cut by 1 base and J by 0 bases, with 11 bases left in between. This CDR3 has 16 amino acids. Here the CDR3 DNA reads TGCGCCAGCAGCTTGCGACAGGCCTCCTCTGGAAACACCATATATTTT. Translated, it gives CASSLRQASSGNTIYF.

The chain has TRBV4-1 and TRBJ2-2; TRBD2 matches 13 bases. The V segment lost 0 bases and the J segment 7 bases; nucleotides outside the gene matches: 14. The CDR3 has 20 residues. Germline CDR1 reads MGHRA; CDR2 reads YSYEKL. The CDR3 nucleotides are TGCGCCAGCAGCCAAGACCCACAGACTAGCGGGGGGTCCTTGTACGGGGAGCTGTTTTTT. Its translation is CASSQDPQTSGGSLYGELFF.

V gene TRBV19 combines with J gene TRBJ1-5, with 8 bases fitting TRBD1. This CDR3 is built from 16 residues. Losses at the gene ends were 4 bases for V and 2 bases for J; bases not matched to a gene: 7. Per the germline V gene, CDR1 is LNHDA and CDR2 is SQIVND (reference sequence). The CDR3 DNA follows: TGTGCCAGTAGTACCCAGGGACAGGTAGGCAATCAGCCCCAGCATTTT. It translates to CASSTQGQVGNQPQHF.

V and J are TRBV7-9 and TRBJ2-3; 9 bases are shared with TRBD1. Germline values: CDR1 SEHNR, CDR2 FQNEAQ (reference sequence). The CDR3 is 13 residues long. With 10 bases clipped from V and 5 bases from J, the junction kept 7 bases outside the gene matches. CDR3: CATSSDRGDTQYF. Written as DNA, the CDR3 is TGTGCCACCTCCTCGGACAGGGGAGATACGCAGTATTTT. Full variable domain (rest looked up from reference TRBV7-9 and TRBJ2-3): DTGVSQNPRHKITKRGQNVTFRCDPISEHNRLYWYRQTLGQGPEFLTYFQNEAQLEKSRLLSDRFSAERPKGSFSTLEIQRTEQGDSAMYLCATSSDRGDTQYFGPGTRLTVL.

This CDR3 reads CASSSGTGGSGANVLTF. In nucleotides, the CDR3 is TGCGCCAGCAGTTCCGGGACAGGGGGCTCTGGGGCCAACGTCCTGACTTTC. This rearrangement joins TRBV5-1 to TRBJ2-6, with TRBD1 identical over 11 bases. This CDR3 is 17 amino acids long. V gave up 5 bases and J gave up 0 bases; unmatched junction bases: 4. Germline V lookup: CDR1 SGHRS, CDR2 YFSETQ.

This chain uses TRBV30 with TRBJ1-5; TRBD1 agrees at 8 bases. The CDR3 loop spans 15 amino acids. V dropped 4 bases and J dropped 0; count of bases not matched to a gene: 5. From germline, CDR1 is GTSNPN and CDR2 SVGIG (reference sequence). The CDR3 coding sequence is TGTGCCTGGAAGGGGACAGGCTATAGCAATCAGCCCCAGCATTTT. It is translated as CAWKGTGYSNQPQHF.

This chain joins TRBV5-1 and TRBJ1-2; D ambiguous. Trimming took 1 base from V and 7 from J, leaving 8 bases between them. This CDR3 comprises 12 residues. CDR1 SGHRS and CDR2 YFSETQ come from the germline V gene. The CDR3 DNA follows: TGCGCCAGCAGCTTGTCGGGTACTGGCTACACCTTC. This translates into CASSLSGTGYTF.

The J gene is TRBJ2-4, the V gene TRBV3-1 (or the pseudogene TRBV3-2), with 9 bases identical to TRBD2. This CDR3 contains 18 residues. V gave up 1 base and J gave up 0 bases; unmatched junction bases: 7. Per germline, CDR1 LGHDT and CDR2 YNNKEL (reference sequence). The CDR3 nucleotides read TGTGCCAGCAGCCAAGGTCGCGCGGGGGGGTTAGCCAAAAACATTCAGTACTTC. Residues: CASSQGRAGGLAKNIQYF.

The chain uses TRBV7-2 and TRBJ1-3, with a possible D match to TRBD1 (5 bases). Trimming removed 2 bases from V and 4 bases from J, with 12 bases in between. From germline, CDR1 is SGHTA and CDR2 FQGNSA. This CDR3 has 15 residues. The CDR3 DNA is TGTGCCAGCAGCTTACCGGGACTTCCCGGAAACACCATATATTTT. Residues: CASSLPGLPGNTIYF.

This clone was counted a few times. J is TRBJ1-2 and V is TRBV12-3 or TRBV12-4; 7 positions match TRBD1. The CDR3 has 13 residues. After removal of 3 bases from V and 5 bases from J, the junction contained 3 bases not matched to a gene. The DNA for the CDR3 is TGTGCCAGCAGTTTGACAGGGCGGTATGGCTACACCTTC. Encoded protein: CASSLTGRYGYTF.

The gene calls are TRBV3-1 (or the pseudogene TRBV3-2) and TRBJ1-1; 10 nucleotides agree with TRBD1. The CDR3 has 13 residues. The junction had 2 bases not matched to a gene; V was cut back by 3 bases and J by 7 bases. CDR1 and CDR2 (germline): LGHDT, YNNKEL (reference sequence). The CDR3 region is CASSHRDRGEAFF. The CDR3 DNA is TGTGCCAGCAGCCACCGGGACAGGGGTGAAGCTTTCTTT.

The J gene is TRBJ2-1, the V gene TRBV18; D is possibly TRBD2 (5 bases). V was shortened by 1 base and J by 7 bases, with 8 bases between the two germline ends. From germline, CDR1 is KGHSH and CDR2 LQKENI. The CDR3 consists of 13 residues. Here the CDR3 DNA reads TGTGCCAGCTCACCACTTCCGGGAAATGAGCAGTTCTTC. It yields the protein CASSPLPGNEQFF.

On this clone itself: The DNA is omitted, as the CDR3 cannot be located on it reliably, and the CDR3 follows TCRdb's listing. The CDR3 reads CASSVGSGTASF. The chain combines TRBV9 with TRBJ1-1. Germline values: CDR1 SGDLS, CDR2 YYNGEE. The CDR3 is 12 residues long, ends included.